Listed below are T cell receptor beta chains from one sample, sequenced in a study of blood T cell repertoires in COVID-19. Profiled with immunoSEQ multiplex PCR; TCRdb holds only in-frame clones, not every one. The sample yields roughly 70,000 clones, more than 80% seen once. The specimen was peripheral blood. Source of these receptors: a woman of 80 years or more with active COVID-19. Both conserved end residues are part of each CDR3. D genes are given only for firm matches. Clone size is stated in some rows and not others, as once, few, many or a class when expanded.

>TRBV5-5|TRBD1|once|TRBJ2-2
CASSLEVRWTGGPGELFF
TGTGCCAGCAGCTTGGAGGTACGGTGGACAGGGGGTCCCGGGGAGCTGTTTTTT
>TRBV6-6|.|.|TRBJ1-3
CASKKGDLWGNTIYF
TGTGCCAGCAAAAAAGGGGACTTGTGGGGAAACACCATATATTTT
>TRBV30|.|.|TRBJ2-6
CARGSSGANVLTF
TGTGCCCGGGGGAGTTCTGGGGCCAACGTCCTGACTTTC
>TRBV6-2/TRBV6-3|TRBD1|.|TRBJ2-7
CASSPRTGRNEQYF
TGTGCCAGCAGTCCCCGGACAGGCCGGAACGAGCAGTACTTC
>TRBV7-8|TRBD2|.|TRBJ2-1
CASSPIRGDEQFF
TGTGCCAGCAGTCCGATTCGGGGGGATGAGCAGTTCTTC
>TRBV7-2|.|.|TRBJ2-7
CASSLRLDREQYF
TGTGCCAGCAGCCTCCGACTAGATCGCGAGCAGTACTTC
>TRBV6-2/TRBV6-3|.|.|TRBJ1-1
CASSYPSEAFF
TGTGCCAGCAGTTACCCGAGCGAAGCTTTCTTT
>TRBV30|.|.|TRBJ1-2
CAWSVAGRTNYGYTF
TGTGCCTGGAGTGTAGCGGGACGGACGAACTATGGCTACACCTTC
>TRBV7-9|.|.|TRBJ1-2
CASSSPALANYGYTF
TGTGCCAGCAGCTCACCGGCCCTAGCTAACTATGGCTACACCTTC
>TRBV24-1|TRBD2|.|TRBJ2-5
CATSDPTGGGETQYF
TGTGCCACCAGTGATCCGACTGGGGGGGGAGAGACCCAGTACTTC
>TRBV5-1|.|.|TRBJ2-3
CASSLAAGTSTDTQYF
TGCGCCAGCAGCTTGGCGGCGGGCACTAGCACAGATACGCAGTATTTT
>TRBV5-4|.|.|TRBJ1-1
CASTRQSRIGTEAFF
TGTGCCAGCACCCGACAGTCCAGAATAGGCACTGAAGCTTTCTTT
>TRBV6-5|TRBD2|.|TRBJ2-5
CASRDRTSGKETQYF
TGTGCCAGCAGGGATCGGACTAGCGGAAAAGAGACCCAGTACTTC
>TRBV7-8|.|.|TRBJ2-4
CASSRGPGAKNIQYF
TGTGCCAGCAGCCGGGGGCCAGGTGCCAAAAACATTCAGTACTTC
>TRBV27|.|.|TRBJ1-3
CASSPKPGLAPGNTIYF
TGTGCCAGCAGTCCAAAACCGGGACTCGCGCCCGGAAACACCATATATTTT
>TRBV3-1/TRBV3-2|.|.|TRBJ2-7
CASSQDPFSYEQYF
TGTGCCAGCAGCCAAGATCCATTTTCCTACGAGCAGTACTTC